This T cell receptor beta chain was sequenced during a study of T cell repertoires in cytomegalovirus infection. Study context: Indications of both CMV infection and matching HLA type were provided by public TCR beta signatures. Study-level findings and limits: Individuals carrying CMV plus the relevant HLA were identified by cumulative frequency of public TCR beta families. HLA-C-restricted, CMV-specific TCR beta clonotypes were dominant ex vivo.

V trimming: 1 base; J trimming: 7 bases; junction bases outside the gene matches: 7. Germline assignment: CDR1 SGHTA and CDR2 FQGNSA. This CDR3 region has 15 residues. A single record per CDR3 protein comes from TCRdb applying MiXCR to the reads. Among under 300,000 distinct CDR3 sequences, approximately 15% were seen once, and the ten largest hold less than 50%. This clonotype came up many times. The antigen is not known. The sequence was obtained from a human donor in good health (CMV status not recorded). Some clones in this sample may be carry-over from other donors' samples. The sequencing input was CD8+ T cells from PBMCs. The gene calls are TRBV7-2 and TRBJ1-2; TRBD1 matches at 9 bases. The DNA for the CDR3 is TGTGCCAGCAGCTTAGTATACAGGGGGCGCTTTGGCTACACCTTC. Protein: CASSLVYRGRFGYTF. Supplemented by reference TRBV7-2 and TRBJ1-2, the full variable domain reads GAGVSQSPSNKVTEKGKDVELRCDPISGHTALYWYRQSLGQGLEFLIYFQGNSAPDKSGLPSDRFSAERTGGSVSTLTIQRTQQEDSAVYLCASSLVYRGRFGYTFGSGTRLTVV.